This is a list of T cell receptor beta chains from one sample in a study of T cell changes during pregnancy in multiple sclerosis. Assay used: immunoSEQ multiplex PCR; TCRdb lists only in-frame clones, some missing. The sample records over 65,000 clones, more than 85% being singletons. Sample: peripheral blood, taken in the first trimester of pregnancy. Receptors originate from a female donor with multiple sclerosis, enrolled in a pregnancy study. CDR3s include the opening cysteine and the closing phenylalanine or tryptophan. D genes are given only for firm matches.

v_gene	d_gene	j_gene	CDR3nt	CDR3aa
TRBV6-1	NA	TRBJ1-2	TGTGCCACCGGGAAGGCTTTTAACTATGGCTACACCTTC	CATGKAFNYGYTF
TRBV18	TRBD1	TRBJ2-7	TGTGCCAGCTTCCGACAGGGGACGGGTGAGCAGTACTTC	CASFRQGTGEQYF
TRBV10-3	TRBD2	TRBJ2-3	TGTGCCATCAGGGGAACTAGCGGAGGGGGAGATACGCAGTATTTT	CAIRGTSGGGDTQYF
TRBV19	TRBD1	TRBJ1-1	TGTGCCAGTAGTGTCCACAGGGGCAATAGGGACACTGAAGCTTTCTTT	CASSVHRGNRDTEAFF
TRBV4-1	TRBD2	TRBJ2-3	TGCGCCAGCAGCCCGAATCTAGCGGGAGTCGTCCCCTTATCGCAGTATTTT	CASSPNLAGVVPLSQYF
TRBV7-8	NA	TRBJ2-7	TGTGCCAGCAGCTTACGAGATTACGAGCAGTACTTC	CASSLRDYEQYF
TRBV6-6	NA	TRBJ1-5	TGTGCCAGCAGCCCCTCCGGAGGAGGAGGTCAGCCCCAGCATTTT	CASSPSGGGGQPQHF
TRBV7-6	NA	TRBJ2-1	TGTGCCAGCGGAGGCTGGGACAAGAACAATGAGCAGTTCTTC	CASGGWDKNNEQFF
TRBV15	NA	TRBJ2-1	TGTGCCACCAGCAGAGATCGCGGGGCCTACAATGAGCAGTTCTTC	CATSRDRGAYNEQFF
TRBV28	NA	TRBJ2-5	TGTGCCAGCAGTTTGGGGGGAGAGGGAGAGACCCAGTACTTC	CASSLGGEGETQYF
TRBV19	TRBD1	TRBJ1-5	TGTGCCAGTAGTGCGAACGTCGGGACAGGGGGCAATCAGCCCCAGCATTTT	CASSANVGTGGNQPQHF
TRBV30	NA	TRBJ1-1	TGTGCCTGGAGTGTCTCTGGGGCAGTCGAAGCTTTCTTT	CAWSVSGAVEAFF
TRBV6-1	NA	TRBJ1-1	TGTGCCAGCAGTGAGTTAGTTTTCACTGAAGCTTTCTTT	CASSELVFTEAFF
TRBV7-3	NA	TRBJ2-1	TGTGCCAGCAGCTTAGGATCTCGTTGGGCCTTGGAGGACAATGAGCAGTTCTTC	CASSLGSRWALEDNEQFF
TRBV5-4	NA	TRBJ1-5	TGTGCCAGCAGCCACGAACCTAGTGGTCCCCAGCATTTT	CASSHEPSGPQHF
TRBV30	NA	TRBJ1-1	TGTGCCTGGCACCCGGGGGGCGAAGCTTTCTTT	CAWHPGGEAFF
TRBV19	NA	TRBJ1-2	TGTGCCAGTAGTATAGAGACAGGCCTGGGGAACTATGGCTACACCTTC	CASSIETGLGNYGYTF
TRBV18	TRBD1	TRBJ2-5	TGTGCCAGCTCACCGGGACAGCAAGAGACCCAGTACTTC	CASSPGQQETQYF
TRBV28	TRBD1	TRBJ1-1	TGTGCCAGCAAGATTACAGGGGCGAACACTGAAGCTTTCTTT	CASKITGANTEAFF
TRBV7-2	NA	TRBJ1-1	TGTGCCAGCAGCTTAGGGCGGCTTACCACTGAAGCTTTCTTT	CASSLGRLTTEAFF
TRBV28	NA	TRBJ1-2	TGTGCCAGCAGGGTACACGCCAGGGGTGAAGTTGGCTACACCTTC	CASRVHARGEVGYTF
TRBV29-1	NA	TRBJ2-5	TGCAGCGTTGAACTCATCACCGGGGAGACCCAGTACTTC	CSVELITGETQYF